Below, 23 T cell receptor beta chains from the same sample are listed, as sequenced in a study of T cell repertoires in cytomegalovirus infection. Via MiXCR, TCRdb re-called the reads, giving one row per CDR3 protein. This sample has about 230,000 distinct CDR3 sequences, with roughly 22% found just once. Material: CD8+ T cells from PBMCs. All receptors come from a human donor in good health (CMV status not recorded). Some clones in this sample may be carry-over from other donors' samples.

In its sample, this clonotype was seen a few times. The chain recombines TRBV7-9 with TRBJ2-1; D remains ambiguous. Deletions cut 4 bases from V and 1 base from J, with 11 bases between. CDR3 size: 15 residues. Per germline, CDR1 SEHNR and CDR2 FQNEAQ (reference sequence). The CDR3 DNA is TGTGCCAGCAGCTCCCACCCGGGTTCCTACAATGAGCAGTTCTTC. Its protein product is CASSSHPGSYNEQFF.

This clonotype was seen many times. V gene TRBV9 combines with J gene TRBJ1-2; the D gene is possibly TRBD1 (5 bases). This CDR3 has 14 residues. Germline-derived CDR1 and CDR2 are SGDLS and YYNGEE. Trimming removed 5 bases at V and 2 bases at J, with 13 bases between. In DNA form, the CDR3 reads TGTGCCAGCAGAGGGGACCGAGAGAACTATGGCTACACCTTC. It specifies CASRGDRENYGYTF.

The CDR3 sequence is CASSSQNYEQYF. CDR3 sequence (DNA): TGTGCCAGCAGCTCCCAAAACTACGAGCAGTACTTC. The rearrangement links TRBV7-9 to TRBJ2-7; D remains ambiguous. The germline V and J ends were trimmed by 4 bases and 3 bases, with 7 bases remaining between them. Germline loops: CDR1 SEHNR, CDR2 FQNEAQ (reference sequence). The CDR3 sequence is 12 residues long.

The rearrangement links TRBV7-9 to TRBJ2-1; TRBD1 aligns across 8 bases. CDR1 is SEHNR and CDR2 is FQNEAQ in the germline V gene (reference sequence). J lost 8 bases, V lost 1 base, and 7 bases had no gene match. CDR3 length equals 15 residues. The CDR3 DNA follows: TGTGCCAGCAGCTTAGTACAGACAGGGGTCGATGAGCAGTTCTTC. Its protein product is CASSLVQTGVDEQFF. The variable domain in full, with the rest retrieved from reference TRBV7-9 and TRBJ2-1, is DTGVSQNPRHKITKRGQNVTFRCDPISEHNRLYWYRQTLGQGPEFLTYFQNEAQLEKSRLLSDRFSAERPKGSFSTLEIQRTEQGDSAMYLCASSLVQTGVDEQFFGPGTRLTVL.

This clonotype was picked up many times. V and J are TRBV12-5 and TRBJ2-3; D gene ambiguous. This CDR3 is built from 15 residues. The germline V and J ends were trimmed by 4 bases and 5 bases, with 16 bases remaining between them. Germline V CDR1 and CDR2: LGHNT, FRNRAP. CDR3 bases: TGTGCTAGTGGTTCCGAGGTCTTTCCTGGAGATACGCAGTATTTT. Translation gives CASGSEVFPGDTQYF.

The chain joins TRBV20-1 to TRBJ2-7; D gene ambiguous. CDR1 and CDR2 from the germline V gene are DFQATT and SNEGSKA (reference sequence). Trimming removed 3 bases from V and 6 bases from J, with 9 bases in between. This CDR3 is 11 amino acids long. CDR3 sequence (DNA): TGCAGTGCTAGGGTGGGCCCCGAGCAGTACTTC. Translated, it gives CSARVGPEQYF.

The rearrangement uses TRBV18 and TRBJ2-1; no reliable D call. The V gene lost 2 bases and the J gene lost 6 bases, with 14 bases spanning the gap. The V gene's germline CDR1 is KGHSH and CDR2 LQKENI. This CDR3 comprises 15 residues. The CDR3 DNA reads TGTGCCAGCTCACCAGAGAGGTTCGGTTCCAATGAGCAGTTCTTC. Protein sequence: CASSPERFGSNEQFF.

A few counts support this clonotype. This chain uses TRBV20-1 with TRBJ2-7; 10 bases match TRBD1. V lost 5 bases to trimming and J lost 4 bases; unmatched junction nucleotides: 5. CDR1 and CDR2 from the germline V gene are DFQATT and SNEGSKA (reference sequence). The CDR3 runs to 13 residues. The CDR3: CSASGTGVYEQYF. CDR3 sequence (DNA): TGCAGTGCTTCCGGGACAGGGGTATACGAGCAGTACTTC.

This clonotype was counted ten times or more. An end of the junction does not agree with germline; a read error may underlie this. The chain joins TRBV7-8 to TRBJ2-7, with 10 bases matching TRBD1. This CDR3 has 12 amino acids. Germline loops: CDR1 SGHVS, CDR2 FQNEAQ. For the CDR3, the DNA is TGTGCCAGCATCGCCGGGACAGGGGAGATCCACTTC. Translated, it gives CASIAGTGEIHF.

This chain uses TRBV28 with TRBJ1-1, with 7 positions matching TRBD1. Per the germline V gene, CDR1 is MDHEN and CDR2 is SYDVKM. The CDR3 totals 15 residues. V lost 3 bases, J lost 1 base, and 5 bases stayed unmatched. In DNA form, the CDR3 reads TGTGCCAGCAGTTTCGCGTGGGACAGGAACACTGAAGCTTTCTTT. Translating it yields CASSFAWDRNTEAFF.

J is TRBJ1-6 and V is TRBV28; 11 nucleotides line up with TRBD1. The CDR3 sequence is 15 residues long. With V trimmed by 6 bases and J by 10 bases, 8 bases remained unmatched. The V gene's germline CDR1 is MDHEN and CDR2 SYDVKM. This CDR3 is CASSPPGQGDSPLHF. The CDR3 coding sequence is TGTGCCAGCAGCCCTCCGGGACAGGGGGACTCACCCCTCCACTTT.

V is TRBV30 and J is TRBJ2-5; weak D call: TRBD2 (7 bases). V was trimmed by 1 base and J by 1 base, leaving 16 bases between them. The CDR3 sequence is 16 residues long. Looked up from germline, CDR1 is GTSNPN and CDR2 is SVGIG (reference sequence). The CDR3 sequence is CAWSATGGPTQETQYF. CDR3 coding DNA: TGTGCCTGGAGTGCTACGGGGGGCCCAACCCAAGAGACCCAGTACTTC. Based on the CDR3 plus reference TRBV30 and TRBJ2-5, the full variable domain is SQTIHQWPATLVQPVGSPLSLECTVEGTSNPNLYWYRQAAGRGLQLLFYSVGIGQISSEVPQNLSASRPQDRQFILSSKKLLLSDSGFYLCAWSATGGPTQETQYFGPGTRLLVL.

In DNA form, the CDR3 reads TGCAGTGCTAGAGACTACAATGAGCAGTTCTTC. Amino acids: CSARDYNEQFF. The gene calls are TRBV20-1 and TRBJ2-1; D is undetermined. Germline V gene lookup returns CDR1 DFQATT and CDR2 SNEGSKA (reference sequence). The V end lost 0 bases, the J end lost 3 bases, and 0 bases lay between the germline ends. The CDR3 totals 11 residues.

This clonotype was seen once. The chain uses TRBV20-1 and TRBJ2-1; the match to TRBD1 covers 8 bases. The CDR3 contains 15 residues. Germline V gene data show CDR1 as DFQATT and CDR2 as SNEGSKA (reference sequence). The trim removed 0 bases at V and 4 bases at J, leaving 5 bases unmatched. The CDR3 nucleotides read TGCAGTGCTAGAGACCGGGACAGGAGATACAATGAGCAGTTCTTC. Amino acid sequence: CSARDRDRRYNEQFF.

The V and J genes are TRBV27 and TRBJ2-3, with 11 bases aligning to TRBD2. The CDR3 is made up of 16 amino acids. Germline-derived CDR1 and CDR2 are MNHEY and SMNVEV (reference sequence). V lost 8 bases, J lost 5 bases, and 12 bases stayed unmatched. The CDR3 sequence: CASFSLAGGREDTQYF. CDR3 DNA sequence: TGTGCCAGCTTTTCCTTAGCGGGGGGGCGGGAAGATACGCAGTATTTT.

This clonotype turned up a few times. V and J are TRBV5-1 and TRBJ2-3, with D perhaps assigned TRBD1 or TRBD2 (5 bases each). V lost 2 bases and J 4 bases, leaving 8 bases between the germline ends. CDR1 and CDR2 from the germline V gene are SGHRS and YFSETQ. CDR3 size: 13 residues. The CDR3 protein is CASSFLGPDTQYF. The CDR3 DNA follows: TGCGCCAGCAGCTTCCTGGGACCAGATACGCAGTATTTT.

This clonotype was observed a few times. The chain couples TRBV5-5 to TRBJ1-5; D not certain. Deletions cut 4 bases from V and 9 bases from J, with 17 bases between. CDR1 is SGHKS and CDR2 is YYEKEE in the germline V gene (reference sequence). This CDR3 spans 14 amino acids. This CDR3 reads CASSLSGPGLPQHF. In DNA, the CDR3 is TGTGCCAGCAGCCTCTCCGGACCGGGTCTGCCCCAGCATTTT.

The chain couples TRBV3-1 to TRBJ2-7, with 8 positions matching TRBD2. V gave up 5 bases and J gave up 5 bases; unmatched junction bases: 11. There are 15 residues in the CDR3. Germline loops: CDR1 LGHDT, CDR2 YNNKEL (reference sequence). The CDR3 here is CASSFMAGGFDEQYF. DNA of the CDR3: TGTGCCAGCAGCTTCATGGCGGGGGGTTTCGACGAGCAGTACTTC.

This clonotype appeared many times. The chain has TRBV6-5 and TRBJ2-5; 7 bases map to TRBD1. The CDR3 consists of 18 residues. The V gene end was trimmed by 0 bases and the J gene end by 4 bases; junction bases not matched to a gene: 14. Germline V gives CDR1 MNHEY, CDR2 SVGAGI. CDR3 sequence reads: CASSYSRKQTGKGETQYF. DNA for the CDR3: TGTGCCAGCAGTTACTCGAGGAAACAGACAGGGAAGGGAGAGACCCAGTACTTC.

This sequence joins TRBV9 and TRBJ2-1, with TRBD1 identical over 8 bases. After removal of 2 bases from V and 5 bases from J, the junction contained 3 bases not matched to a gene. This CDR3 contains 14 residues. Germline CDR1 is SGDLS and CDR2 is YYNGEE. The CDR3 nucleotides are TGTGCCAGCAGCGTCGGACAGGGCCACAATGAGCAGTTCTTC. This sequence encodes CASSVGQGHNEQFF.

The V and J genes are TRBV7-8 and TRBJ2-7, with a tentative D call TRBD1 (6 bases). Germline values: CDR1 SGHVS, CDR2 FQNEAQ. CDR3 length: 15 amino acids. V was cut by 5 bases and J by 3 bases, with 17 bases left in between. CDR3: CASSPYFQGCYEQYF. In DNA form, the CDR3 reads TGTGCCAGCAGCCCCTACTTTCAGGGGTGCTACGAGCAGTACTTC.

This chain uses TRBV7-6 with TRBJ2-2; no reliable D call. The CDR3 is made up of 16 amino acids. The germline V gene has CDR1 SGHVS and CDR2 FNYEAQ. V was pared by 5 bases and J by 0 bases, with 13 bases between. The CDR3 coding sequence is TGTGCCAGCAGCCCCCCGGGCCCCCCGAACACCGGGGAGCTGTTTTTT. It encodes CASSPPGPPNTGELFF.

The rearrangement uses TRBV2 and TRBJ2-1; 10 nucleotides match TRBD1. CDR3 length: 15 residues. Trimming took 6 bases from V and 2 from J; bases not matched to a gene: 4. Germline CDR1 SNHLY, CDR2 FYNNEI. CDR3 amino acids: CASRAGTGAYNEQFF. CDR3 DNA sequence: TGTGCCAGCAGAGCCGGGACAGGGGCCTACAATGAGCAGTTCTTC.